This TCR beta chain was sequenced during a study of blood T cell repertoires in COVID-19. Across the whole study: Nucleic acid was either cDNA or gDNA, and it came from T cells, B-cell-depleted T cells, or PBMCs.

Study processing details: The authors estimated nucleated cell counts from reference gene primer amplification. The protocol was immunoSEQ multiplex PCR, while the TCRdb copy is restricted to in-frame clones and leaves out a portion. D and trimming were read from the DNA, whereas the V and J calls and clone size are those reported in that table. The sample includes some 210,000 clones, approximately 78% seen only once; the top ten take around a tenth. CDR1 is MNHEY, CDR2 SVGAGI, per germline. V dropped 5 bases and J dropped 3 bases, with 14 bases sitting between them. The CDR3 is 15 residues long. Across under 25 US areas, participants ranged in age from 18 to 89 years. This clone has only one observation.

The receptor's source is a man aged 35-49 years who had recovered from COVID-19. V gene TRBV6-5 combines with J gene TRBJ1-5; weak D call: TRBD1 (6 bases). The specimen sequenced was PBMCs or T cells enriched from blood (not recorded which). CDR3 residues: CASSQGWGNNQPQHF. The CDR3 DNA reads as TGTGCCAGCAGTCAGGGGTGGGGTAACAATCAGCCCCAGCATTTT.